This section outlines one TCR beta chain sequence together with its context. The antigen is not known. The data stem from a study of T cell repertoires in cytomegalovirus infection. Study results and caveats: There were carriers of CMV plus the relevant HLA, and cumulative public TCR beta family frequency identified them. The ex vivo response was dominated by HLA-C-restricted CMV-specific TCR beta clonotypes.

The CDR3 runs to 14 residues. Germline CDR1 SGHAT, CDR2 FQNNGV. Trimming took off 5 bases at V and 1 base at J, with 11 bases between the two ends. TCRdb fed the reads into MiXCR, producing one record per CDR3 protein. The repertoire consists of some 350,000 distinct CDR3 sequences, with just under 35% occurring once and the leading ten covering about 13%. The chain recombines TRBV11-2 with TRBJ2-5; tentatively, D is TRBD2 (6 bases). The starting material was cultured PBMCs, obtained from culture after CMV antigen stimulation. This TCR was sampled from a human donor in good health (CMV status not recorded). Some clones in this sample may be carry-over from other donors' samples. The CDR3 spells CASSEAGVQETQYF. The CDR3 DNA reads TGTGCCAGCAGCGAAGCGGGCGTCCAAGAGACCCAGTACTTC.